This entry lists 32 T cell receptor beta chains sequenced from one sample in a study of technical replicates of blood from several donors. Sequenced by immunoSEQ multiplex PCR; TCRdb stores in-frame clones only, minus some. This table holds roughly 100,000 clones, approximately 95% found once. Sequences were obtained from T cells isolated from PBMCs. The receptor set was obtained from a human donor in good health.

The gene calls are TRBV6-6 and TRBJ1-4; D may be TRBD1 (6 bases). The V gene's germline CDR1 is MNHNY and CDR2 SVGAGI (reference sequence). V was shortened by 5 bases and J by 3 bases, with 13 bases between the two germline ends. This CDR3 has 15 amino acids. In DNA form, the CDR3 reads TGTGCCAGCAGTACGGACAGAGACCCTAATGAAAAACTGTTTTTT. As protein: CASSTDRDPNEKLFF.

The V call is TRBV5-1, the J call TRBJ1-1; maybe TRBD1 (6 bases). Germline values: CDR1 SGHRS, CDR2 YFSETQ. The V and J ends lost 4 bases and 4 bases respectively, with 11 bases between them. The CDR3 spans 13 residues. CDR3 DNA sequence: TGCGCCAGCAGCCTCACAGGGAGCACTGAAGCTTTCTTT. Its translation: CASSLTGSTEAFF.

The CDR3 nucleotides are TGTGCCAGCAGTCTAACTAGCTTAGCAGATACGCAGTATTTT. It specifies CASSLTSLADTQYF. The J gene is TRBJ2-3, the V gene TRBV11-2; weak D call: TRBD2 (6 bases). Germline V gene data show CDR1 as SGHAT and CDR2 as FQNNGV. Trimming cost V 6 bases and J 4 bases, with 14 bases left between them. The CDR3 is 14 amino acids. Filled out from reference TRBV11-2 and TRBJ2-3, the complete variable domain reads EAGVAQSPRYKIIEKRQSVAFWCNPISGHATLYWYQQILGQGPKLLIQFQNNGVVDDSQLPKDRFSAERLKGVDSTLKIQPAKLEDSAVYLCASSLTSLADTQYFGPGTRLTVL.

The CDR3 DNA reads as TGTGCCAGCAGTCCCGGGACAGGGCTTAACAATGAGCAGTTCTTC. Translating it yields CASSPGTGLNNEQFF. The chain carries TRBV7-9 and TRBJ2-1; 9 bases are shared with TRBD1. The CDR3 runs 15 residues. CDR1 SEHNR and CDR2 FQNEAQ come from the germline V gene (reference sequence). Trimming took 6 bases from V and 5 from J; bases not matched to a gene: 8. The whole variable domain, filled in from reference TRBV7-9 and TRBJ2-1, reads DTGVSQNPRHKITKRGQNVTFRCDPISEHNRLYWYRQTLGQGPEFLTYFQNEAQLEKSRLLSDRFSAERPKGSFSTLEIQRTEQGDSAMYLCASSPGTGLNNEQFFGPGTRLTVL.

This clone was detected a few times. V gene TRBV2 combines with J gene TRBJ1-1; D remains unclear. The germline CDR1 and CDR2 sequences are SNHLY and FYNNEI. Trimming removed 6 bases at V and 1 base at J, with 18 bases between. The CDR3 length is 16 residues. CDR3 bases: TGTGCCAGCAGGCCAACTTTCGGGATCCAGAACACTGAAGCTTTCTTT. Translation gives CASRPTFGIQNTEAFF.

The chain carries TRBV4-1 and TRBJ2-2, with 7 bases matching TRBD1. Trimming cost V 0 bases and J 2 bases; bases outside gene matches: 3. The CDR3 is 16 amino acids. Germline loops: CDR1 MGHRA, CDR2 YSYEKL. CDR3 nucleotides: TGCGCCAGCAGCCAAGAAGGGGACAGCAACACCGGGGAGCTGTTTTTT. Amino acid sequence: CASSQEGDSNTGELFF.

Concerning this clone: Other DNA variants within this sample encode the same CDR3. J is TRBJ2-5 and V is TRBV10-3; D is undetermined. The CDR3 has 13 residues. From germline, CDR1 is ENHRY and CDR2 SYGVKD. V lost 2 bases to trimming and J lost 4 bases, with 8 bases between them. The CDR3 coding sequence is TGTGCCATCAGTGAGGCTAGAGGAGAGACCCAGTACTTC. It encodes CAISEARGETQYF.

This chain uses TRBV7-2 with TRBJ2-2; 13 nucleotides align to TRBD2. Trimming took 0 bases from V and 3 from J; bases not matched to a gene: 4. CDR3 size: 18 residues. Germline CDR1 SGHTA, CDR2 FQGNSA. The CDR3 loop is CASSLAFGLAGDTGELFF. The CDR3 bases are TGTGCCAGCAGCTTAGCGTTTGGACTAGCGGGAGACACCGGGGAGCTGTTTTTT.

This rearrangement joins TRBV2 to TRBJ1-5; D is perhaps TRBD1 (5 bases). V lost 5 bases, J lost 0 bases, and 14 bases lay in between. The CDR3 runs 16 residues. Looked up from germline, CDR1 is SNHLY and CDR2 is FYNNEI. The CDR3 DNA sequence: TGTGCCAGCAGTCCCGAATGGGGCTATAGCAATCAGCCCCAGCATTTT. It encodes CASSPEWGYSNQPQHF.

This clone appeared a single time. The gene calls are TRBV30 and TRBJ1-2; D remains unclear. Germline V CDR1 and CDR2: GTSNPN, SVGIG (reference sequence). Trimming pared 4 bases from V and 4 bases from J, leaving 16 bases between. The CDR3 is made up of 14 amino acids. The CDR3 region is CAWNSEGTFYGYTF. CDR3 DNA: TGTGCCTGGAACTCAGAGGGCACCTTCTATGGCTACACCTTC.

The J gene is TRBJ2-7, the V gene TRBV28, with D uncertain. This CDR3 comprises 15 residues. Between the trimmed V and J ends, which lost 6 bases and 0 bases, there was a span of 15 bases. Germline CDR1 is MDHEN and CDR2 is SYDVKM. The CDR3 is CASSSRPLFSYEQYF. The DNA of the CDR3 is TGTGCCAGCAGCTCCAGGCCACTCTTCTCCTACGAGCAGTACTTC.

This chain uses TRBV13 with TRBJ2-1; 10 positions agree with TRBD2. CDR1 is PRHDT and CDR2 is FYEKMQ in the germline V gene (reference sequence). CDR3 length: 14 residues. J gave up 6 bases and V 2 bases, and 1 base lay outside the gene matches. CDR3 sequence: CASSLLAGANEQFF. CDR3 in DNA: TGTGCCAGCAGCTTACTAGCGGGAGCCAATGAGCAGTTCTTC.

This clone is a singleton in its sample. The CDR3 DNA reads as TGTGCCAGCAGTTTTATAGCGGGGAACTCCTACGAGCAGTACTTC. Translation gives CASSFIAGNSYEQYF. V and J are TRBV28 and TRBJ2-7; 8 bases align to TRBD2. The CDR3 consists of 15 residues. The germline V gene encodes CDR1 MDHEN and CDR2 SYDVKM. V lost 3 bases to trimming and J lost 0 bases; unmatched junction nucleotides: 4. Drawing the rest from reference TRBV28 and TRBJ2-7, the complete variable domain is DVKVTQSSRYLVKRTGEKVFLECVQDMDHENMFWYRQDPGLGLRLIYFSYDVKMKEKGDIPEGYSVSREKKERFSLILESASTNQTSMYLCASSFIAGNSYEQYFGPGTRLTVT.

The chain uses TRBV27 and TRBJ1-1, with TRBD1 identical over 7 bases. This CDR3 has 16 residues. CDR1 is MNHEY and CDR2 is SMNVEV in the germline V gene (reference sequence). V dropped 0 bases and J dropped 5; count of bases not matched to a gene: 9. For the CDR3, the DNA is TGTGCCAGCAGTTTATCGATTGGTGAGGGGGCAACTGAAGCTTTCTTT. This translates into CASSLSIGEGATEAFF.

The gene calls are TRBV7-9 and TRBJ1-5; no clear D. The CDR3 is 16 amino acids. V was cut by 1 base and J by 0 bases, with 10 bases left in between. In germline, CDR1 is SEHNR, CDR2 FQNEAQ (reference sequence). CDR3 in amino acids: CASSLGVYSSNQPQHF. In DNA form, the CDR3 reads TGTGCCAGCAGCTTAGGAGTCTACTCTAGCAATCAGCCCCAGCATTTT.

The chain uses TRBV7-9 and TRBJ2-7; D unresolved. CDR1 SEHNR and CDR2 FQNEAQ come from the germline V gene (reference sequence). V lost 1 base and J 4 bases, leaving 5 bases between the germline ends. This CDR3 has 12 residues. The CDR3 reads CASSLVVYEQYF. The CDR3 DNA reads TGTGCCAGCAGCTTAGTAGTTTACGAGCAGTACTTC.

The chain uses TRBV29-1 and TRBJ2-2; tentative D call: TRBD2 (6 bases). V was pared by 3 bases and J by 4 bases, with 12 bases between. This CDR3 contains 14 residues. The germline gives CDR1 SQVTM, CDR2 ANQGSEA. This CDR3 is CSVEGDWGTGELFF. The DNA of the CDR3 is TGCAGCGTTGAGGGGGACTGGGGCACCGGGGAGCTGTTTTTT.

The rearrangement joins TRBV7-9 to TRBJ2-2, with D unclear. Trimming left V 0 bases short and J 5 bases short, with 7 bases between. This CDR3 contains 14 residues. In germline, CDR1 is SEHNR, CDR2 FQNEAQ (reference sequence). The CDR3 region is CASSLARRTGELFF. The CDR3 region has the DNA TGTGCCAGCAGCTTAGCGCGGCGGACCGGGGAGCTGTTTTTT.

The chain links TRBV5-4 to TRBJ1-1; TRBD1 might be the D (5 bases). Deletions cut 5 bases from V and 4 bases from J, with 18 bases between. Germline CDR1 reads SGHNT; CDR2 reads YYREEE (reference sequence). This CDR3 has 15 residues. CDR3 bases: TGTGCCAGCAGATCCCGGGGGGTTCCTTTCACTGAAGCTTTCTTT. It codes for CASRSRGVPFTEAFF.

This clone is a singleton in its sample. The V call is TRBV6-5, the J call TRBJ2-7; tentatively, D is TRBD2 (6 bases). V lost 7 bases, J lost 3 bases, and 13 bases lay in between. The CDR3 length is 13 residues. Germline CDR1 and CDR2: MNHEY and SVGAGI. CDR3 nucleotide sequence: TGTGCCAGCATGTTACTGGGGGGCTACGAGCAGTACTTC. Protein product: CASMLLGGYEQYF.

The rearrangement uses TRBV28 and TRBJ1-4; unclear D gene. CDR3 length: 15 amino acids. V was pared by 2 bases and J by 1 base, with 8 bases between. The germline V gene encodes CDR1 MDHEN and CDR2 SYDVKM. The CDR3 loop is CASSLRQLTNEKLFF. CDR3 in DNA: TGTGCCAGCAGTTTAAGACAACTAACTAATGAAAAACTGTTTTTT.

The chain couples TRBV6-5 to TRBJ1-1; D unresolved. The ends were cut back, 6 bases at V and 4 bases at J, with 9 bases in the middle. Germline V lookup: CDR1 MNHEY, CDR2 SVGAGI. The CDR3 extends over 12 amino acids. The CDR3 nucleotides read TGTGCCAGCAGAGAGGGAGGCACTGAAGCTTTCTTT. Residues: CASREGGTEAFF.

The rearrangement links TRBV28 to TRBJ2-1; the match to TRBD2 covers 13 bases. The V and J ends lost 3 bases and 10 bases, in that order; junction bases with no gene match: 6. This CDR3 has 15 residues. The germline gives CDR1 MDHEN, CDR2 SYDVKM. The CDR3 DNA reads TGTGCCAGCAGTTTGCCTACTAGCGGGAGGGGGGAGCAGTTCTTC. Translation: CASSLPTSGRGEQFF.

The genes are TRBV11-3 and TRBJ1-1; 10 bases are a match to TRBD1. J was trimmed by 3 bases and V by 5 bases; bases with no gene match: 3. CDR3 length equals 14 residues. Germline CDR1 SGHNT, CDR2 YENEEA. In DNA form, the CDR3 reads TGTGCCAGCAGCCAAGGACAGGGGGACACTGAAGCTTTCTTT. Translated, it gives CASSQGQGDTEAFF.

The chain combines TRBV9 with TRBJ2-1, with 11 bases identical to TRBD2. Trimming removed 4 bases from V and 3 bases from J; junction bases left unmatched: 6. CDR3 length: 16 residues. Germline CDR1 is SGDLS and CDR2 is YYNGEE. CDR3 loop: CASSPETSGIYNEQFF. DNA of the CDR3: TGTGCCAGCAGCCCCGAGACTAGCGGGATCTACAATGAGCAGTTCTTC.

The chain has TRBV9 and TRBJ2-2, with D unresolved. V was pared by 0 bases and J by 4 bases, with 7 bases between. The CDR3 runs to 14 residues. Germline CDR1 and CDR2: SGDLS and YYNGEE. CDR3 coding DNA: TGTGCCAGCAGCGTAGCGGTTCGCACCGGGGAGCTGTTTTTT. The encoded protein is CASSVAVRTGELFF.

The chain recombines TRBV2 with TRBJ2-7; 11 nucleotides line up with TRBD1. In germline, CDR1 is SNHLY, CDR2 FYNNEI. The J segment lost 5 bases and the V segment lost 4 bases, leaving 7 bases of the junction unmatched. The CDR3 totals 15 residues. The CDR3 here is CASSGSGQGAHEQYF. The CDR3 DNA follows: TGTGCCAGCAGTGGTTCCGGACAGGGGGCCCACGAGCAGTACTTC.

J is TRBJ2-7 and V is TRBV11-2; TRBD2 is a possible D gene (6 bases). The germline V gene has CDR1 SGHAT and CDR2 FQNNGV. V lost 3 bases and J lost 4, with 19 bases in between. This CDR3 has 16 amino acids. CDR3 DNA: TGTGCCAGCAGCTTTGGGGGGAGGTCTAGCCTTTACGAGCAGTACTTC. Translation: CASSFGGRSSLYEQYF. The variable domain in full, completed from reference TRBV11-2 and TRBJ2-7, reads EAGVAQSPRYKIIEKRQSVAFWCNPISGHATLYWYQQILGQGPKLLIQFQNNGVVDDSQLPKDRFSAERLKGVDSTLKIQPAKLEDSAVYLCASSFGGRSSLYEQYFGPGTRLTVT.

The chain employs TRBV5-4 and TRBJ2-1; 9 nucleotides align to TRBD1. Germline loops: CDR1 SGHNT, CDR2 YYREEE (reference sequence). V shed 4 bases and J 5 bases; nucleotides not matched to a gene: 4. This CDR3 is built from 14 residues. The CDR3 DNA follows: TGTGCCAGCAGCGCGGGACAGGGCGACAATGAGCAGTTCTTC. Encoded protein: CASSAGQGDNEQFF.

V gene TRBV29-1 combines with J gene TRBJ2-5; D is ambiguous. Germline values: CDR1 SQVTM, CDR2 ANQGSEA. This CDR3 has 10 amino acids. V gave up 2 bases and J gave up 5 bases, with 3 bases separating them. CDR3 nucleotide sequence: TGCAGCGTTGAACAGGAGACCCAGTACTTC. Translating gives CSVEQETQYF.

CDR3 sequence (DNA): TGTGCCAGCAGTTTACAGGGCAATCAGCCCCAGCATTTT. Amino acids: CASSLQGNQPQHF. The genes are TRBV28 and TRBJ1-5; unclear D gene. With 2 bases removed from V and 2 bases from J, the gap between germline ends came to 4 bases. CDR1 is MDHEN and CDR2 is SYDVKM in the germline V gene. The CDR3 spans 13 residues.

The V and J genes are TRBV13 and TRBJ2-7; D is unclear. The ends were cut back, 5 bases at V and 1 base at J, with 3 bases in the middle. Germline CDR1 is PRHDT and CDR2 is FYEKMQ (reference sequence). This CDR3 has 11 residues. Here the CDR3 reads CASSPSYEQYF. For the CDR3, the DNA is TGTGCCAGCAGCCCTTCCTACGAGCAGTACTTC. The whole variable domain, filled in from reference TRBV13 and TRBJ2-7, reads AAGVIQSPRHLIKEKRETATLKCYPIPRHDTVYWYQQGPGQDPQFLISFYEKMQSDKGSIPDRFSAQQFSDYHSELNMSSLELGDSALYFCASSPSYEQYFGPGTRLTVT.